This T cell receptor beta chain was recorded in a study of tumor and adjacent non-tumor tissue in lung cancer. The germline V and J ends were trimmed by 7 bases and 2 bases, with 20 bases remaining between them. This CDR3 comprises 15 residues. The germline gives CDR1 SQVTM, CDR2 ANQGSEA. Points from the study as a whole: Top 100 clones took a larger repertoire share in normal lung.

No cell sorting was done before RNA was extracted from the tissue. Three rounds of nested PCR, following a modified ARM-PCR protocol, produced the TCRbeta library. MiXCR, applied by TCRdb to the multiplex PCR reads, yields one record per CDR3 protein. Of fewer than 80,000 distinct CDR3 sequences in the sample, roughly 70% are singletons; the top ten hold over 10%. Remarks on this clonotype: The antigen remains undetermined.

This chain joins TRBV29-1 and TRBJ2-5; perhaps TRBD2 as D (6 bases). The sequence was collected from a woman between 65 and 79 years old with non-small cell lung cancer. Sequencing input: lung tumor tissue. The CDR3 loop is CSAGPSEAYQETQYF. The CDR3 DNA reads as TGCAGCGCCGGACCTAGCGAGGCGTATCAAGAGACCCAGTACTTC.